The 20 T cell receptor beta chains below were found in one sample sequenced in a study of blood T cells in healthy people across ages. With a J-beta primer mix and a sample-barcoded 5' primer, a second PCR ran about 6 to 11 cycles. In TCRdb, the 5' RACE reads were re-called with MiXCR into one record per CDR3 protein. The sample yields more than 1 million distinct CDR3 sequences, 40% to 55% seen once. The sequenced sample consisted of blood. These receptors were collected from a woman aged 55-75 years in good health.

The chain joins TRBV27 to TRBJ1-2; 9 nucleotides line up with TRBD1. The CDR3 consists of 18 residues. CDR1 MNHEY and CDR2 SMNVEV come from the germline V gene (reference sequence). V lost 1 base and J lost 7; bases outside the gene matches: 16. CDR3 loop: CASSLYLPSGTGYSGYTF. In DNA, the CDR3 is TGTGCCAGCAGTTTATATTTGCCGAGCGGGACAGGGTATAGTGGCTACACCTTC.

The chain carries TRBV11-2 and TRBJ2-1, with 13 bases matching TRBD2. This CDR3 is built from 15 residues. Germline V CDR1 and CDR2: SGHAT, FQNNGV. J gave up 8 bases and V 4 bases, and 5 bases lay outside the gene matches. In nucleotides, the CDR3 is TGTGCCAGCAGCTCACTAGCGGGAGGGCCCCATGAGCAGTTCTTC. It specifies CASSSLAGGPHEQFF.

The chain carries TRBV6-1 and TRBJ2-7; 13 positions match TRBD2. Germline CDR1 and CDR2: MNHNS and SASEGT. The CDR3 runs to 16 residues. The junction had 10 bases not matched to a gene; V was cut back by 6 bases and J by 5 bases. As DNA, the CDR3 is TGTGCCAGCAGACGAGCCGGGACTAGCGGGATTAACGAGCAGTACTTC. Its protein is CASRRAGTSGINEQYF.

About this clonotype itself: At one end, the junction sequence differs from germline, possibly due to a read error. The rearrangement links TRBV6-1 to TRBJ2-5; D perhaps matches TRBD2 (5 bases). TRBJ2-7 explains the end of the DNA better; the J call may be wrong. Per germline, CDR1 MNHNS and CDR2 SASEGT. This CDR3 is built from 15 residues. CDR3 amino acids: CTSSEELVDSYEQYF. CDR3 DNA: TGTACCAGCAGTGAAGAACTAGTAGACTCCTACGAGCAGTACTTC.

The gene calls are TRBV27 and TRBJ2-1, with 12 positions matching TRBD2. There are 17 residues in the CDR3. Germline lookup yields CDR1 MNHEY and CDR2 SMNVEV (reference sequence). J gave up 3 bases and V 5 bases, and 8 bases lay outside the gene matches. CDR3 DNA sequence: TGTGCCAGCAGTCTAAGACTAGCGGGAGACCTCTACAATGAGCAGTTCTTC. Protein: CASSLRLAGDLYNEQFF.

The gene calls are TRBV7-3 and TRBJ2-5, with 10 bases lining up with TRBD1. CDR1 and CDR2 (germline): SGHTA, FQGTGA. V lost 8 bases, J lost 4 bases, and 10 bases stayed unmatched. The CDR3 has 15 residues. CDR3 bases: TGTGCCAGCGGCGCAGTCGGGACAGGGGTAGAGACCCAGTACTTC. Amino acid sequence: CASGAVGTGVETQYF.

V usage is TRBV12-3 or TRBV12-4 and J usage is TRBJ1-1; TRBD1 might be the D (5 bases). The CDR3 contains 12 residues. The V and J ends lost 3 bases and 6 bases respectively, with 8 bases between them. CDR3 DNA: TGTGCCAGCAGTTTTGGGGCAGCTGAAGCTTTCTTT. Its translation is CASSFGAAEAFF.

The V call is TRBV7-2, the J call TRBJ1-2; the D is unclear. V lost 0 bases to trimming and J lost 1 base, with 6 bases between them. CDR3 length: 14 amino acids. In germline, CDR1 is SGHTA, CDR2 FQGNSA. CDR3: CASSLAVFNYGYTF. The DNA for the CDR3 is TGTGCCAGCAGCTTAGCCGTTTTTAACTATGGCTACACCTTC.

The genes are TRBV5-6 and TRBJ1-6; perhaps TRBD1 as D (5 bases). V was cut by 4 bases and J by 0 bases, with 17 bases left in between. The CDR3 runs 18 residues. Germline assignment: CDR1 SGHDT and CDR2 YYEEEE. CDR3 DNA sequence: TGTGCCAGCAGCCCCCTAGGACACCAGAGCTCCTATAATTCACCCCTCCACTTT. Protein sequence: CASSPLGHQSSYNSPLHF.

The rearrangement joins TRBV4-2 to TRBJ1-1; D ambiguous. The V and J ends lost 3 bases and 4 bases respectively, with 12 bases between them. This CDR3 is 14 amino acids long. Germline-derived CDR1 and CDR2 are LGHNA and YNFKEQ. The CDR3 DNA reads TGTGCCAGCAGCCATATAGCGGACGGCACTGAAGCTTTCTTT. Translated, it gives CASSHIADGTEAFF.

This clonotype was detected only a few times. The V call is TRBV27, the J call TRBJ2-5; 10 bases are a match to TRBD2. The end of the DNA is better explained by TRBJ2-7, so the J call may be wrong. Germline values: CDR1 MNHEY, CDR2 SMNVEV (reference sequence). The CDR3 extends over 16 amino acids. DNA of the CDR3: TGTGCCAGCAGCGCCGCGACAGAGCGGGAGGGAAACGAGCAGTACTTC. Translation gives CASSAATEREGNEQYF.

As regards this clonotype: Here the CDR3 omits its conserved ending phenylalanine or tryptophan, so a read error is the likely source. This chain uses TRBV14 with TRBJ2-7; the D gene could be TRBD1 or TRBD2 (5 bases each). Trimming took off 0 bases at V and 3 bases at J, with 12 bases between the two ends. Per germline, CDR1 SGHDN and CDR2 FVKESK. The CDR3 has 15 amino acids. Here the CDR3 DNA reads TGTGCCAGCAGCCAAGAGGGGGATAACGTCTACGAGCAGTACTTA. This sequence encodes CASSQEGDNVYEQYL.

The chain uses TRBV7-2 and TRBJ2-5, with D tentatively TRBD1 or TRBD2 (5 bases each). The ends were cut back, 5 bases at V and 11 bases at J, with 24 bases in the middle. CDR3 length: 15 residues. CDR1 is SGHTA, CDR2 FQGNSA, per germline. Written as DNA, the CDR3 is TGTGCCAGCAGCAAGAGAAACCTTATGGGGGATGCGCAGTACTTC. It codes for CASSKRNLMGDAQYF.

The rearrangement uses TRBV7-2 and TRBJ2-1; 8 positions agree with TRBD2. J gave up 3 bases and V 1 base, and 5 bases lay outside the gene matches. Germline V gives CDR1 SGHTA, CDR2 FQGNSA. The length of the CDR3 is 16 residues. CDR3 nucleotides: TGTGCCAGCAGCTTAGGTAGCGGGATTGTCTACAATGAGCAGTTCTTC. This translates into CASSLGSGIVYNEQFF.

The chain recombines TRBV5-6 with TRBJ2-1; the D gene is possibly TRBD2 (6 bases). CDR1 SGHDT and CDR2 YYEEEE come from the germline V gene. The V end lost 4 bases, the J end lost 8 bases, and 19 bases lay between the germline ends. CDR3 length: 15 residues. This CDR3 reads CASSPRDWRTDEQFF. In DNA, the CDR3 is TGTGCCAGCAGCCCAAGGGACTGGCGTACCGATGAGCAGTTCTTC.

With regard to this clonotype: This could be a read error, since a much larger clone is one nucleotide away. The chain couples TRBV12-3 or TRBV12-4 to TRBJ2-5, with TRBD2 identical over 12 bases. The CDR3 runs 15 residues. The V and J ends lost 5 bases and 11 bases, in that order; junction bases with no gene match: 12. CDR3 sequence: CASSRTSGNYNEQYF. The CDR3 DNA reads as TGTGCCAGCAGTCGGACTAGCGGGAACTACAATGAGCAGTACTTC.

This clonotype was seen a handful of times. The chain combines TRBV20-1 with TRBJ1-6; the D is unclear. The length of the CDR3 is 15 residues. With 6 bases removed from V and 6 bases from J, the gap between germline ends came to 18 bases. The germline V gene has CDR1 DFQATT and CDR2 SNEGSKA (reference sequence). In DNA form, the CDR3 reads TGCAGTGCCCCCGTGGGCGGAGACCTTAATTCACCCCTCCACTTT. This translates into CSAPVGGDLNSPLHF.

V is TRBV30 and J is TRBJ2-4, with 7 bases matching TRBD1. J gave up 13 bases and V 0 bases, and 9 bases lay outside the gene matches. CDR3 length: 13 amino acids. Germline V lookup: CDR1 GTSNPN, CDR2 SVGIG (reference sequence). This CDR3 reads CAWSVQVTGEQYF. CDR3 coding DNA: TGTGCCTGGAGTGTCCAGGTCACAGGGGAGCAGTACTTC.

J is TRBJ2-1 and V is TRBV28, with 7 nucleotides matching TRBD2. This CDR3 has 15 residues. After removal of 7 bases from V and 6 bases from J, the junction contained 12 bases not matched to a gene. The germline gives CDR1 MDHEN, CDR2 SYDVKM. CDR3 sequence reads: CASNLPGLSRNEQFF. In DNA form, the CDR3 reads TGTGCCAGCAACCTTCCGGGACTAAGTCGCAATGAGCAGTTCTTC.

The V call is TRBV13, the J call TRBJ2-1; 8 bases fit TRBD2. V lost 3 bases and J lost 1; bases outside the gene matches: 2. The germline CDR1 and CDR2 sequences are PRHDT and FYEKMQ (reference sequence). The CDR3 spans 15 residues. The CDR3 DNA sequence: TGTGCCAGCAGCTTTGGCGGGAGGTCCTACAATGAGCAGTTCTTC. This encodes CASSFGGRSYNEQFF.